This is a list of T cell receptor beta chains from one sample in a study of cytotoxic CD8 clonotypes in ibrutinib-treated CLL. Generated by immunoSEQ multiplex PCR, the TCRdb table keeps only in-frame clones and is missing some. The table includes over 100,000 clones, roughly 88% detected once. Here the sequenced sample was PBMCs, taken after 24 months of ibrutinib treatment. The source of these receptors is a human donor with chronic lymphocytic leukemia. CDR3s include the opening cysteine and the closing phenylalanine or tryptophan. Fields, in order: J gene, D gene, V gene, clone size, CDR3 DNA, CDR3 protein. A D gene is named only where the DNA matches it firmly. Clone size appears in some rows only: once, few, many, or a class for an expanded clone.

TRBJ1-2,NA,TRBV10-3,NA,TGTGCCATCAGTCCAGACTATGGCTACACCTTC,CAISPDYGYTF
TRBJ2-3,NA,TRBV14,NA,TGTGCCAGCAGCCAGACGCCCCAGGGTCTTTCGGGGCAGTATTTT,CASSQTPQGLSGQYF
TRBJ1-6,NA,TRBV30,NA,TGTGCCTGGAGTGTACGCCCCGCATCACCCCTCCACTTT,CAWSVRPASPLHF
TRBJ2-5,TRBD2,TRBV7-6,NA,TGTGCCAGCAGCTTAGAGGCAGCGGGGGGGGGCGAGACCCAGTACTTC,CASSLEAAGGGETQYF
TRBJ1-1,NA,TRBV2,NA,TGTGCCAGCAGTTCCCAGGGGAGTCACACTGAAGCTTTCTTT,CASSSQGSHTEAFF
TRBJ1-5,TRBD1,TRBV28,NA,TGTGCCAGCAGTATGGACAGGGGGGGACAGCCCCAGCATTTT,CASSMDRGGQPQHF
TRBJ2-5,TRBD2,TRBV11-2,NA,TGTGCCAGCAGTCCCGGCGGAGCGGGAGGGGGACAGACCCAGTACTTC,CASSPGGAGGGQTQYF
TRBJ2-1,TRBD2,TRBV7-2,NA,TGTGCCAGCAGCTCATCCCTAGGGGCGGGGGGTGAGCAGTTCTTC,CASSSSLGAGGEQFF
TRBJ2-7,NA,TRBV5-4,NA,TGTGCCAGCAGCTTAAATACCGAGCAGTACTTC,CASSLNTEQYF
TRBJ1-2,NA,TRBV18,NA,TGTGCCAGCTCCCCCGTCTCACCGGACTATGGCTACACCTTC,CASSPVSPDYGYTF
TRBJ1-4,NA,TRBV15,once,TGTGCCACCAGCAGATCCCCCCTCACTAATGAAAAACTGTTTTTT,CATSRSPLTNEKLFF
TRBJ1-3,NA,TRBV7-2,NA,TGTGCCAGCAGCTCTTCCTCTGGAAACACCATATATTTT,CASSSSSGNTIYF
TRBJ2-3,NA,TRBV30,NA,TGTGCCTGGAGTGTGGGGGGCATTACAGATACGCAGTATTTT,CAWSVGGITDTQYF
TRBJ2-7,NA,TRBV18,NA,TGTGCCACCTCCGATGCCTCTAGCACCGAGCAGTACTTC,CATSDASSTEQYF
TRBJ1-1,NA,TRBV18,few,TGTGCCAGCTCACCATCGTTGAACACTGAAGCTTTCTTT,CASSPSLNTEAFF
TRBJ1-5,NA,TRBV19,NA,TGTGCCAGTAGTATACTGGGGTTGACTCAGCCCCAGCATTTT,CASSILGLTQPQHF
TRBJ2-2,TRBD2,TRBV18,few,TGTGCCAGCTCACCGAGCGGGAGTTACACCGGGGAGCTGTTTTTT,CASSPSGSYTGELFF
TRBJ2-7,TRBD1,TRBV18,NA,TGTGCCAGCTCGGGACAGGCCGGGGACGAGCAGTACTTC,CASSGQAGDEQYF
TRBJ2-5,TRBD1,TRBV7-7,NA,TGTGCCAGCAGCCCCGACAGGGGGAGAGAGACCCAGTACTTC,CASSPDRGRETQYF
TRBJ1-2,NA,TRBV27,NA,TGTGCCAGCAGTTACAGTAACCCTAACTATGGCTACACCTTC,CASSYSNPNYGYTF
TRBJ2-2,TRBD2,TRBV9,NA,TGTGCCAGCAGCGTAGAGCGGGGGGCGAACACCGGGGAGCTGTTTTTT,CASSVERGANTGELFF
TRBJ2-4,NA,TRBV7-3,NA,TGTGCCAGCAGCTTAGGTGGGGCCGGGGGCAACATTCAGTACTTC,CASSLGGAGGNIQYF
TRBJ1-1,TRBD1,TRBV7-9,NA,TGTGCCAGCAGCTTAGGGGACAGGCTGAACACTGAAGCTTTCTTT,CASSLGDRLNTEAFF
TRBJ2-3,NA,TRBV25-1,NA,TGTGCCAGCAGTCTCACCGGGGTAGGGAATACAGATACGCAGTATTTT,CASSLTGVGNTDTQYF
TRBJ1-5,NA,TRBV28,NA,TGTGCCAGCAGTTTCAGGGGTAACAGCAATCAGCCCCAGCATTTT,CASSFRGNSNQPQHF
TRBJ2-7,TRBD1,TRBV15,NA,TGTGCCACCAGGCAGGGGGCCGGGTACGAGCAGTACTTC,CATRQGAGYEQYF
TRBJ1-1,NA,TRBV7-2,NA,TGTGCCAGCAGCCCGCCCAACGGGGACACTGAAGCTTTCTTT,CASSPPNGDTEAFF
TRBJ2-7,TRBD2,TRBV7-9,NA,TGTGCCAGCAGCTTAATAGCGGGGACTTCCGAGCAGTACTTC,CASSLIAGTSEQYF
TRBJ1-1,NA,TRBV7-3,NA,TGTGCCAGCAGCTTAAGTAGTTTGAACACTGAAGCTTTCTTT,CASSLSSLNTEAFF
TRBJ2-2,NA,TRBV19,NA,TGTGCCAGTAGTATTTACAGTCTAAACACCGGGGAGCTGTTTTTT,CASSIYSLNTGELFF
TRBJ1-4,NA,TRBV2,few,TGTGCCAGCCAGGTGGTGTCGGGGAAGGTGGATGAAAAACTGTTTTTT,CASQVVSGKVDEKLFF
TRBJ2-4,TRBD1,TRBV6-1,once,TGTGCCAGCAGTTGGGACAGGGGGCAGAAAAACATTCAGTACTTC,CASSWDRGQKNIQYF
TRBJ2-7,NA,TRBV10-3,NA,TGTGCCCTAAGGGGGAGACTATCCTACGAGCAGTACTTC,CALRGRLSYEQYF
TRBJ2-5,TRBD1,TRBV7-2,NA,TGTGCCAGCAGCTCGGGACAGTTGAAAGAGACCCAGTACTTC,CASSSGQLKETQYF
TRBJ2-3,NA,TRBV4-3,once,TGCGCCAGCAGCCAGGGTTCAAGGACGGGCATTGGGGATACGCAGTATTTT,CASSQGSRTGIGDTQYF
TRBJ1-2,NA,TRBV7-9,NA,TGTGCCAGCAGCTCGACCGGGAGCTATGGCTACACCTTC,CASSSTGSYGYTF
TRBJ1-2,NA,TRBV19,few,TGTGCCAGTAGTATATGGGGATCGGGCTACACCTTC,CASSIWGSGYTF
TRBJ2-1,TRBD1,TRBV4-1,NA,TGCGCCAGCAGCCAAGGCCGGGACAGGGTTTTGAATGAGCAGTTCTTC,CASSQGRDRVLNEQFF
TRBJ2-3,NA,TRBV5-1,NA,TGCGCCAGCAGCTTGGTGGACGCTGGGTCTGGACCCACAGATACGCAGTATTTT,CASSLVDAGSGPTDTQYF
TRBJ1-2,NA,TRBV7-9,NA,TGTGCCAGCAGCTTAGGGGGTGGGATTCCTGGCTACACCTTC,CASSLGGGIPGYTF
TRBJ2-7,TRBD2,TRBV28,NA,TGTGCCAGCAGTTTCCAACCGGGACTACGGCGAGAGCAGTACTTC,CASSFQPGLRREQYF
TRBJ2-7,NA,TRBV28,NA,TGTGCCAGCGCCCGCAGGGCCTACGAGCAGTACTTC,CASARRAYEQYF
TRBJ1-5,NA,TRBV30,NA,TGTGCCTATGAACAGGCTTCCAATCAGCCCCAGCATTTT,CAYEQASNQPQHF
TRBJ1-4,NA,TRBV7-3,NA,TGTGCCAGCAGCCCCACAGAGCCCAATGAAAAACTGTTTTTT,CASSPTEPNEKLFF
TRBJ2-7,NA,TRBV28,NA,TGTGCCAGCAGTTTCGTTCAGGGGCTCAACGAGCAGTACTTC,CASSFVQGLNEQYF
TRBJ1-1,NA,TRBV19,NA,TGTGCCAGTAGAAGGTGGGGCATGATTGAGGGCACTGAAGCTTTCTTT,CASRRWGMIEGTEAFF
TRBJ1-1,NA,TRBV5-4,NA,TGTGCCAGCAGCGAGGGAGGGATTGAAGTAGCTGAAGCTTTCTTT,CASSEGGIEVAEAFF
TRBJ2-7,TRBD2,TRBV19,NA,TGTGCCAGTAGTATAGTGGCGGGGGGCTACGAGCAGTACTTC,CASSIVAGGYEQYF
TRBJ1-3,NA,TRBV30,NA,TGTGCCTGGAGTGTTGGTGGGGCCGGTCAAAGGGGAAACACCATATATTTT,CAWSVGGAGQRGNTIYF
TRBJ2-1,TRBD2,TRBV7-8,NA,TGTGCCAGCATCCCATCCCGGAGGACTAGCCCATACAATGAGCAGTTCTTC,CASIPSRRTSPYNEQFF
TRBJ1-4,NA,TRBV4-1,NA,TGCGCCAGCAGCCCTCGACTATTGGGGGCTGATGAAAAACTGTTTTTT,CASSPRLLGADEKLFF
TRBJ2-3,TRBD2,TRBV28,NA,TGTGCCAGCAGTTTATTCACTAGCGGGGAAGTAGAGACAGATACGCAGTATTTT,CASSLFTSGEVETDTQYF